This T cell receptor beta chain is from a study of PD-L1 blockade in urothelial cancer. Study in general: Prior exposure to chemotherapy in patients amounted to 0 to 3 regimens received. Blood gave a median roughly 150,000 T cells. Overall study findings and caveats: At the 3-week point, tumor-associated blood clones expanded more in durable-benefit patients.

Germline trimming cut 4 bases from V and 4 bases from J; bases unmatched to any gene: 8. The CDR3 covers 16 residues. Germline CDR1 and CDR2: SGHDT and YYEEEE. A note on this clone: Antigen unknown.

As for time point: pretreatment peripheral blood. Patients were living with locally advanced or metastatic urothelial carcinoma. Measured with immunoSEQ multiplex PCR; TCRdb has only the in-frame clones, and not every one. The table shows around 130,000 clones, with 70% to 85% occurring only once. The chain couples TRBV5-6 to TRBJ2-7; the match to TRBD2 covers 13 bases. The sequenced sample was PBMCs, obtained around atezolizumab (anti-PD-L1) treatment. This receptor was obtained from a man aged 45-60 years with urothelial cancer. For the CDR3, the DNA is TGTGCCAGCAGCCACGGATTACTAGCGGGAGGGTACGAGCAGTACTTC. It yields the protein CASSHGLLAGGYEQYF. The whole variable domain, remainder taken from reference TRBV5-6 and TRBJ2-7, is DAGVTQSPTHLIKTRGQQVTLRCSPKSGHDTVSWYQQALGQGPQFIFQYYEEEERQRGNFPDRFSGHQFPNYSSELNVNALLLGDSALYLCASSHGLLAGGYEQYFGPGTRLTVT.